A single sample is the source of the 5 T cell receptor beta chains below, sequenced in a study of blood T cells in healthy people across ages. Primers used in a second PCR of about 7 to 12 cycles were a sample-barcoded 5' primer and a J-beta primer mix. MiXCR, applied by TCRdb to the 5' RACE reads, yields one record per CDR3 protein. This sample has roughly 1,500,000 distinct CDR3 sequences, with roughly 40% found just once. Sequences were obtained from blood. The receptors originated from a woman aged 18 to 35 in good health.

The chain links TRBV10-1 to TRBJ2-3; 9 bases map to TRBD2. V lost 0 bases and J lost 6; bases outside the gene matches: 1. Germline V gene data show CDR1 as WNHNN and CDR2 as SYGVQD (reference sequence). The CDR3 is 14 amino acids. The CDR3, as DNA: TGCGCCAGCAGTGAGTCTAGCGGGGGTGATACGCAGTATTTT. This codes for CASSESSGGDTQYF.

The CDR3 reads CASKALAGGPSANEQFF. CDR3 DNA: TGTGCCAGCAAAGCTCTAGCGGGAGGGCCATCTGCCAATGAGCAGTTCTTC. The V call is TRBV2, the J call TRBJ2-1; 12 nucleotides agree with TRBD2. The CDR3 spans 17 residues. The V and J ends lost 7 bases and 6 bases, in that order; junction bases with no gene match: 13. CDR1 and CDR2 from the germline V gene are SNHLY and FYNNEI.

Notes on this clonotype: A junction end diverges from the germline sequence, so it may reflect a read error. The chain uses TRBV12-3 or TRBV12-4 and TRBJ2-3; D is ambiguous. The CDR3 is 12 residues long. In DNA, the CDR3 is TGTGCCAGCAGAACCAGAGCAGATATGCAGTATTTT. It is translated as CASRTRADMQYF.

CDR3 DNA: TGTGCCACCAGTGATCGGGCTCACAATGAGCAGTACTTC. It encodes CATSDRAHNEQYF. This chain connects TRBV24-1 to TRBJ2-7; D remains unclear. V was cut by 3 bases and J by 7 bases, with 12 bases left in between. CDR3 length: 13 amino acids. From germline, CDR1 is KGHDR and CDR2 SFDVKD.

This clonotype was counted between two and nine times. CDR3 amino acids: CASSWEGLNYGYTF. The DNA of the CDR3 is TGTGCCAGCAGTTGGGAGGGCCTAAACTATGGCTACACCTTC. This chain links TRBV12-3 or TRBV12-4 with TRBJ1-2; D call uncertain. V was trimmed by 4 bases and J by 2 bases, leaving 11 bases between them. This CDR3 contains 14 residues.